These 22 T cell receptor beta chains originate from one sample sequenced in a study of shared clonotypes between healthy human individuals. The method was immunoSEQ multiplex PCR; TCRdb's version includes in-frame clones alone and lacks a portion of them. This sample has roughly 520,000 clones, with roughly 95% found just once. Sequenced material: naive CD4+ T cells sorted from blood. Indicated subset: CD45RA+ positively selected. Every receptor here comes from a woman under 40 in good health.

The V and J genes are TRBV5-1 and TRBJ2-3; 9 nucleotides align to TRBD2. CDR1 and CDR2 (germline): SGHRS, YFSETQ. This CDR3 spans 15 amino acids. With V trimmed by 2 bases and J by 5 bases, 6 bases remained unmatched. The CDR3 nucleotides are TGCGCCAGCAGCTTAGAGCGGGAGGTCGGAGATACGCAGTATTTT. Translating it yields CASSLEREVGDTQYF.

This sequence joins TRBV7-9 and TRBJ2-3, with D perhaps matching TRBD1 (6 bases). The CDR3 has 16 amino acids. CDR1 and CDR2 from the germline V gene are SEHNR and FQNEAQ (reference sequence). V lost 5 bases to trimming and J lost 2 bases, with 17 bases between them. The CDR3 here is CASSPSRDKPTDTQYF. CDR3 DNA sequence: TGTGCCAGCAGCCCTAGCCGGGACAAACCCACAGATACGCAGTATTTT.

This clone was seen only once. DNA for the CDR3: TGCGCCAGCAGGAAACTAGCAGACTCGAACACCGGGGAGCTGTTTTTT. Translation: CASRKLADSNTGELFF. This chain joins TRBV4-1 and TRBJ2-2; a possible D gene is TRBD2 (6 bases). The germline CDR1 and CDR2 sequences are MGHRA and YSYEKL. CDR3 size: 16 residues. V dropped 6 bases and J dropped 0 bases, with 14 bases sitting between them.

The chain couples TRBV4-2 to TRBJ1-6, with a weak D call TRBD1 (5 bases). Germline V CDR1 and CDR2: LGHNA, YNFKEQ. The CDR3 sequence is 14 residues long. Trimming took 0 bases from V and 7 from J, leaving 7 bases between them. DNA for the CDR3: TGTGCCAGCAGCCAAGAAGACAGAAATTCACCCCTCCACTTT. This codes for CASSQEDRNSPLHF.

CDR3: CASSAQGLEQYF. The DNA of the CDR3 is TGTGCCAGCAGCGCACAGGGCCTCGAGCAGTACTTC. The rearrangement links TRBV14 to TRBJ2-7, with a possible D match to TRBD1 (6 bases). Germline CDR1 reads SGHDN; CDR2 reads FVKESK. The germline V and J ends were trimmed by 5 bases and 6 bases, with 11 bases remaining between them. CDR3 length: 12 amino acids.

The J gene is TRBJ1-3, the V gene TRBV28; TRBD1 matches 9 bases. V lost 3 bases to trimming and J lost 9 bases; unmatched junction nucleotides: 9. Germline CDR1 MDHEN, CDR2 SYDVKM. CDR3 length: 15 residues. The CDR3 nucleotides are TGTGCCAGCAGTTTGTCCGGGACAGGGAGTGGCACCATATATTTT. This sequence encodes CASSLSGTGSGTIYF.

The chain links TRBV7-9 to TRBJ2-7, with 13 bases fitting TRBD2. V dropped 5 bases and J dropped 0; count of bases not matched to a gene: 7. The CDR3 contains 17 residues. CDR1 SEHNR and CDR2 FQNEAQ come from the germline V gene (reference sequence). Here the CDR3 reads CASSGGLAGSSSYEQYF. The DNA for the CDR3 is TGTGCCAGCAGCGGGGGACTAGCGGGATCCAGCTCCTACGAGCAGTACTTC.

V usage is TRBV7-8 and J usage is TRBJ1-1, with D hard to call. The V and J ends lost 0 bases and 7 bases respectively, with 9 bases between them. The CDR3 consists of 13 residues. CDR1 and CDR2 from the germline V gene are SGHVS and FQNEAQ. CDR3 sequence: CASSLAPVNEAFF. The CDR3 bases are TGTGCCAGCAGCTTAGCCCCCGTTAATGAAGCTTTCTTT.

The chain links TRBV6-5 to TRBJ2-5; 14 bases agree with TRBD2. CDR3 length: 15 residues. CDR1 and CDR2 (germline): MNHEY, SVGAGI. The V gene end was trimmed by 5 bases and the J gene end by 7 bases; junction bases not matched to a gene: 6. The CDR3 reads CASSRGTSGSWTQYF. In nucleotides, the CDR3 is TGTGCCAGCAGTCGGGGGACTAGCGGGAGTTGGACCCAGTACTTC.

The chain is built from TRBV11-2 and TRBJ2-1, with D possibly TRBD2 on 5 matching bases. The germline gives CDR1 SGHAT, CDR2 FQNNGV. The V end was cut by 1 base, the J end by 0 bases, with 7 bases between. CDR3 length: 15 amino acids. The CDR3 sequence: CASSLGGGSYNEQFF. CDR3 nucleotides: TGTGCCAGCAGCTTAGGCGGAGGCTCCTACAATGAGCAGTTCTTC.

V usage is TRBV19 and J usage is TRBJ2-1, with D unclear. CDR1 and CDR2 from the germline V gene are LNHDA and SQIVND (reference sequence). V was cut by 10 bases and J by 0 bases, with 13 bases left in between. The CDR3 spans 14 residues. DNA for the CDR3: TGTGCCACCTCCGGGCTGAGCTCCTACAATGAGCAGTTCTTC. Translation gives CATSGLSSYNEQFF.

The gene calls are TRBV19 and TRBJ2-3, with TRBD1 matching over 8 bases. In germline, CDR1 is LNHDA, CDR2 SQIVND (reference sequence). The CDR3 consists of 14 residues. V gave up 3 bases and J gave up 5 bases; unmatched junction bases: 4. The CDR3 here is CASSIRQGRDTQYF. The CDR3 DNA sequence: TGTGCCAGTAGTATCCGACAGGGGAGAGATACGCAGTATTTT.

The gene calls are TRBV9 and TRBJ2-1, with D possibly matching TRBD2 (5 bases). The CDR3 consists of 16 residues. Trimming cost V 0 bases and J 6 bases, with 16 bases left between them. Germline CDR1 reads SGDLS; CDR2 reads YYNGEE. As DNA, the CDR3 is TGTGCCAGCAGCGTAGCTCCATCCAGCCGGGGCAATGAGCAGTTCTTC. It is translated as CASSVAPSSRGNEQFF.

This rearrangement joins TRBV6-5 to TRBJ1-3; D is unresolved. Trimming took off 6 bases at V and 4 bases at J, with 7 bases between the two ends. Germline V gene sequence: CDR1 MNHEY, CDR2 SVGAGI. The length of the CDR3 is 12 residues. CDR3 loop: CASRATGNTIYF. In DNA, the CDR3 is TGTGCCAGCAGGGCTACAGGAAACACCATATATTTT.

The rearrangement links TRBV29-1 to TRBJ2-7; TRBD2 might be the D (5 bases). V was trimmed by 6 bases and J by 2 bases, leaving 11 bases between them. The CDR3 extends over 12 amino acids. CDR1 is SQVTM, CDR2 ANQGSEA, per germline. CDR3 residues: CSVKRAPYEQYF. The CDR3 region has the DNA TGCAGCGTGAAGAGGGCCCCCTACGAGCAGTACTTC.

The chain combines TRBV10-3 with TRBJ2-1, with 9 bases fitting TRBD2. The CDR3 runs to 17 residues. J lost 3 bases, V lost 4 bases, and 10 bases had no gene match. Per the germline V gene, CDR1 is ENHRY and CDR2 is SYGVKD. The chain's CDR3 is CAISVAGDPVHYNEQFF. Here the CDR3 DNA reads TGTGCCATCAGTGTAGCGGGAGACCCCGTCCACTACAATGAGCAGTTCTTC.

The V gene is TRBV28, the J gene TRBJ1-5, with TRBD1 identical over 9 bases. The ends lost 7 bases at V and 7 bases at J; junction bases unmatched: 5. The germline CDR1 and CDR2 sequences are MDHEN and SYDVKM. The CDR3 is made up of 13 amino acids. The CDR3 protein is CASTWTGAQPQHF. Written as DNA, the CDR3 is TGTGCCAGCACCTGGACAGGGGCGCAGCCCCAGCATTTT.

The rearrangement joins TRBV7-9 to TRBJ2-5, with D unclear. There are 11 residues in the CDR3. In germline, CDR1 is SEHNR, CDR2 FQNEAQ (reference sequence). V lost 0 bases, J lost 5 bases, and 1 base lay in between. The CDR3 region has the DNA TGTGCCAGCAGCTTAGCCGAGACCCAGTACTTC. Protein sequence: CASSLAETQYF.

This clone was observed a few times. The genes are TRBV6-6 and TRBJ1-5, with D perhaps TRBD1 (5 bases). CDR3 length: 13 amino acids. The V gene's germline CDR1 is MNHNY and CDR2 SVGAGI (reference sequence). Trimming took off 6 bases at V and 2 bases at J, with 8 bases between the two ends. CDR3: CASSRRGNQPQHF. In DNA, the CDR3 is TGTGCCAGCAGCCGCAGGGGCAATCAGCCCCAGCATTTT.

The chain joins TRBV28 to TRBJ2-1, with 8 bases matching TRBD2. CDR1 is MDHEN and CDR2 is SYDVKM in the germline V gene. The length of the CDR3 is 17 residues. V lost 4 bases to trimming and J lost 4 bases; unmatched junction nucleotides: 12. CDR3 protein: CASSYPRTGGLYNEQFF. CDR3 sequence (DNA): TGTGCCAGCAGTTACCCCCGCACGGGAGGGTTGTACAATGAGCAGTTCTTC.

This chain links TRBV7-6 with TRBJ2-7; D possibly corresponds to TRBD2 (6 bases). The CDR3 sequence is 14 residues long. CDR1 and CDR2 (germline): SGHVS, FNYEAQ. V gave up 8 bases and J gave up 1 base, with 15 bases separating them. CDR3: CASSLGRDSYEQYF. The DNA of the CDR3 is TGTGCCAGCTCCCTGGGGCGGGATTCCTACGAGCAGTACTTC.

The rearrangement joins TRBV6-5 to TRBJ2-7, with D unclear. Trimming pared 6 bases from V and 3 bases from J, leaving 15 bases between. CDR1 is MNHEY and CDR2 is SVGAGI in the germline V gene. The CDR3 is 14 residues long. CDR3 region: CASSYGRMGYEQYF. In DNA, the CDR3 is TGTGCCAGCAGCTACGGTAGAATGGGCTACGAGCAGTACTTC.